These 26 T cell receptor beta chains came from one sample sequenced in a study of STAT5B mutations in CD4+ large granular lymphocyte leukemia. Clones were sequenced by immunoSEQ multiplex PCR, and TCRdb holds only the in-frame ones, with some missing. Among about 23,000 clones listed, about 80% were seen once. Sequenced material: CD4+ T cells from blood buffy coats. The receptors derive from a human donor in good health.

The chain links TRBV27 to TRBJ2-7; D is unresolved. This CDR3 region has 13 residues. Trimming removed 6 bases at V and 0 bases at J, with 9 bases between. Germline V gives CDR1 MNHEY, CDR2 SMNVEV (reference sequence). In nucleotides, the CDR3 is TGTGCCAGCAGGCAGCTGCCCTCCTACGAGCAGTACTTC. As protein: CASRQLPSYEQYF.

The V gene is TRBV11-3, the J gene TRBJ2-1; 8 bases map to TRBD2. After removal of 1 base from V and 6 bases from J, the junction contained 8 bases not matched to a gene. The CDR3 extends over 16 amino acids. Per the germline V gene, CDR1 is SGHNT and CDR2 is YENEEA. CDR3 amino acids: CASSLAAGVIANEQFF. Here the CDR3 DNA reads TGTGCCAGCAGCTTAGCAGCGGGAGTCATAGCCAATGAGCAGTTCTTC.

CDR3 sequence reads: CASSYAGANTEAFF. The DNA for the CDR3 is TGTGCCAGCAGTTACGCGGGGGCAAACACTGAAGCTTTCTTT. The chain combines TRBV6-6 with TRBJ1-1; D possibly corresponds to TRBD1 (6 bases). Trimming pared 2 bases from V and 2 bases from J, leaving 9 bases between. The CDR3 covers 14 residues. Germline V gene sequence: CDR1 MNHNY, CDR2 SVGAGI (reference sequence).

This clone came up once. The chain combines TRBV9 with TRBJ2-1, with TRBD2 matching 7 bases. The V gene's germline CDR1 is SGDLS and CDR2 YYNGEE. V lost 0 bases and J lost 4; bases outside the gene matches: 10. The CDR3 has 17 amino acids. The CDR3: CASSVAGLGRSYNEQFF. CDR3 nucleotide sequence: TGTGCCAGCAGCGTAGCCGGGCTCGGGAGGAGTTACAATGAGCAGTTCTTC.

This chain connects TRBV11-2 to TRBJ2-5; no definite D call. This CDR3 contains 13 residues. V was cut by 4 bases and J by 3 bases, with 9 bases left in between. CDR1 is SGHAT and CDR2 is FQNNGV in the germline V gene. CDR3 residues: CASSSGPEETQYF. The CDR3 region has the DNA TGTGCCAGCAGCTCGGGCCCTGAAGAGACCCAGTACTTC. Based on the CDR3 plus reference TRBV11-2 and TRBJ2-5, the full variable domain is EAGVAQSPRYKIIEKRQSVAFWCNPISGHATLYWYQQILGQGPKLLIQFQNNGVVDDSQLPKDRFSAERLKGVDSTLKIQPAKLEDSAVYLCASSSGPEETQYFGPGTRLLVL.

The chain joins TRBV7-2 to TRBJ1-6; tentatively, D is TRBD1 (6 bases). CDR1 and CDR2 from the germline V gene are SGHTA and FQGNSA. The CDR3 is 17 residues long. Trimming took off 4 bases at V and 5 bases at J, with 18 bases between the two ends. The CDR3 coding sequence is TGTGCCAGCAGCTGGGCGGGGGGGGCGAACAATAATTCACCCCTCCACTTT. Translated: CASSWAGGANNNSPLHF.

V and J are TRBV6-5 and TRBJ1-2; tentative D call: TRBD1 (6 bases). V lost 7 bases and J 5 bases, leaving 14 bases between the germline ends. Germline assignment: CDR1 MNHEY and CDR2 SVGAGI. The length of the CDR3 is 13 residues. DNA of the CDR3: TGTGCCAGCACTCAAACAGGGTTATATGGCTACACCTTC. This sequence encodes CASTQTGLYGYTF.

The chain joins TRBV5-1 to TRBJ1-5, with no clear D. This CDR3 region has 14 residues. The germline V and J ends were trimmed by 4 bases and 1 base, with 9 bases remaining between them. The germline V gene encodes CDR1 SGHRS and CDR2 YFSETQ. The CDR3 DNA sequence: TGCGCCAGCAGCCCTGACGGGAGCAATCAGCCCCAGCATTTT. Translation gives CASSPDGSNQPQHF.

This clone has only one observation. The chain combines TRBV10-3 with TRBJ2-5; D might be TRBD1 (7 bases). The CDR3 totals 15 residues. The V and J ends lost 7 bases and 5 bases respectively, with 20 bases between them. Germline loops: CDR1 ENHRY, CDR2 SYGVKD. CDR3 in DNA: TGTGCCATCAATCCGACAGGGACTGAGGGGGAGACCCAGTACTTC. This sequence encodes CAINPTGTEGETQYF.

The chain carries TRBV6-5 and TRBJ2-3, with 9 nucleotides matching TRBD1. Per the germline V gene, CDR1 is MNHEY and CDR2 is SVGAGI. The CDR3 has 15 residues. The junction had 8 bases not matched to a gene; V was cut back by 6 bases and J by 4 bases. This CDR3 is CASSTAQGAADTQYF. Written as DNA, the CDR3 is TGTGCCAGCAGCACAGCACAGGGGGCCGCAGATACGCAGTATTTT.

This clone appeared once. V usage is TRBV29-1 and J usage is TRBJ2-5; D may be TRBD2 (5 bases). Germline V gene data show CDR1 as SQVTM and CDR2 as ANQGSEA. Deletions cut 7 bases from V and 1 base from J, with 7 bases between. The CDR3 totals 11 residues. The CDR3 sequence is CSAGGQETQYF. In DNA form, the CDR3 reads TGCAGCGCTGGAGGCCAAGAGACCCAGTACTTC.

This clone was seen only once. The chain recombines TRBV19 with TRBJ2-3; D not resolved. The CDR3 contains 14 residues. Trimming pared 6 bases from V and 1 base from J, leaving 11 bases between. Germline loops: CDR1 LNHDA, CDR2 SQIVND (reference sequence). This chain's CDR3 is CASRRDQGTDTQYF. The DNA of the CDR3 is TGTGCCAGTAGACGAGACCAGGGCACAGATACGCAGTATTTT. Combining the CDR3 with reference TRBV19 and TRBJ2-3 gives the whole variable domain DGGITQSPKYLFRKEGQNVTLSCEQNLNHDAMYWYRQDPGQGLRLIYYSQIVNDFQKGDIAEGYSVSREKKESFPLTVTSAQKNPTAFYLCASRRDQGTDTQYFGPGTRLTVL.

This clone was counted a single time. The rearrangement joins TRBV19 to TRBJ2-7; TRBD1 agrees at 8 bases. V dropped 0 bases and J dropped 6; count of bases not matched to a gene: 13. The CDR3 contains 17 residues. The V gene's germline CDR1 is LNHDA and CDR2 SQIVND (reference sequence). The CDR3 DNA sequence: TGTGCCAGTAGTATAGATCCCCGGACAGGGATGAGGTTCGAGCAGTACTTC. As protein: CASSIDPRTGMRFEQYF.

The V gene is TRBV5-4, the J gene TRBJ2-1; D is ambiguous. The germline V gene encodes CDR1 SGHNT and CDR2 YYREEE (reference sequence). The CDR3 contains 12 residues. Deletions cut 8 bases from V and 0 bases from J, with 6 bases between. The chain's CDR3 is CASSPSYNEQFF. Here the CDR3 DNA reads TGTGCCAGTTCTCCCTCCTACAATGAGCAGTTCTTC.

This clone occurred a few times. The chain recombines TRBV6-6 with TRBJ1-5, with D possibly TRBD1 on 6 matching bases. Deletions cut 5 bases from V and 10 bases from J, with 15 bases between. Germline-derived CDR1 and CDR2 are MNHNY and SVGAGI (reference sequence). The CDR3 spans 13 residues. For the CDR3, the DNA is TGTGCCAGCAGTGGACAGTTGGTAGGACCCCAGCATTTT. Translating gives CASSGQLVGPQHF.

This clone was seen a single time. The genes are TRBV10-3 and TRBJ2-5; D unclear. Germline loops: CDR1 ENHRY, CDR2 SYGVKD. The ends were cut back, 3 bases at V and 1 base at J, with 12 bases in the middle. The CDR3 covers 15 residues. The CDR3 loop is CAISDPVGIQETQYF. The CDR3 region has the DNA TGTGCCATCAGTGATCCAGTGGGGATCCAAGAGACCCAGTACTTC.

The V call is TRBV6-1, the J call TRBJ2-5, with no clear D. Gene TRBJ2-7 matches the end of the DNA better, so the J call may be wrong. CDR1 and CDR2 (germline): MNHNS, SASEGT. This CDR3 has 14 amino acids. The CDR3 region is CASSELGNSYEQYF. The DNA of the CDR3 is TGTGCCAGCAGTGAGTTAGGGAACTCCTACGAGCAGTACTTC.

This chain connects TRBV9 to TRBJ2-4, with no clear D. The germline gives CDR1 SGDLS, CDR2 YYNGEE. The CDR3 has 18 residues. Trimming removed 0 bases from V and 0 bases from J, with 16 bases in between. In DNA form, the CDR3 reads TGTGCCAGCAGCGTAGGATCCTCCAGAGCTATAGCCAAAAACATTCAGTACTTC. Its translation is CASSVGSSRAIAKNIQYF.

The chain is built from TRBV27 and TRBJ1-4; maybe TRBD1 (5 bases). The CDR3 has 15 amino acids. The germline gives CDR1 MNHEY, CDR2 SMNVEV (reference sequence). Trimming pared 4 bases from V and 4 bases from J, leaving 13 bases between. In DNA form, the CDR3 reads TGTGCCAGCAGTTCCTCGACAGCCGGTAATGAAAAACTGTTTTTT. This sequence encodes CASSSSTAGNEKLFF.

The chain uses TRBV7-9 and TRBJ1-3; TRBD1 agrees at 7 bases. The CDR3 runs to 16 residues. Germline V CDR1 and CDR2: SEHNR, FQNEAQ (reference sequence). With V trimmed by 1 base and J by 1 base, 4 bases remained unmatched. CDR3 amino acids: CASSLEGQISGNTIYF. The CDR3 region has the DNA TGTGCCAGCAGCTTAGAGGGACAGATTTCTGGAAACACCATATATTTT.

The J gene is TRBJ1-2, the V gene TRBV6-4, with D tentatively TRBD1 (6 bases). Germline assignment: CDR1 MRHNA and CDR2 SNTAGT. This CDR3 is 14 amino acids long. Trimming cost V 2 bases and J 5 bases, with 12 bases left between them. This CDR3 is CASSDLARGYGYTF. The CDR3, as DNA: TGTGCCAGCAGTGACCTCGCCAGGGGTTATGGCTACACCTTC.

The rearrangement uses TRBV30 and TRBJ1-1; D remains ambiguous. The CDR3 spans 11 residues. Germline CDR1 reads GTSNPN; CDR2 reads SVGIG (reference sequence). The ends were cut back, 0 bases at V and 6 bases at J, with 5 bases in the middle. CDR3 protein: CAWSVRAEAFF. The CDR3 DNA reads as TGTGCCTGGAGTGTACGTGCTGAAGCTTTCTTT.

The chain recombines TRBV4-2 with TRBJ2-5; 13 bases fit TRBD2. After removal of 1 base from V and 5 bases from J, the junction contained 7 bases not matched to a gene. This CDR3 has 17 residues. The germline V gene encodes CDR1 LGHNA and CDR2 YNFKEQ. CDR3 loop: CASSQGLAGGAVETQYF. The CDR3 DNA is TGTGCCAGCAGCCAAGGACTAGCGGGAGGAGCCGTGGAGACCCAGTACTTC.

The rearrangement joins TRBV11-1 to TRBJ2-3; the match to TRBD2 covers 12 bases. The germline CDR1 and CDR2 sequences are SGHAT and FQDESV (reference sequence). There are 17 residues in the CDR3. After removal of 5 bases from V and 4 bases from J, the junction contained 10 bases not matched to a gene. The CDR3: CASSPWTSGKGADTQYF. CDR3 coding DNA: TGTGCCAGCAGCCCGTGGACTAGCGGGAAGGGTGCAGATACGCAGTATTTT. Drawing the rest from reference TRBV11-1 and TRBJ2-3, the complete variable domain is EAEVAQSPRYKITEKSQAVAFWCDPISGHATLYWYRQILGQGPELLVQFQDESVVDDSQLPKDRFSAERLKGVDSTLKIQPAELGDSAMYLCASSPWTSGKGADTQYFGPGTRLTVL.

The rearrangement links TRBV30 to TRBJ1-2; the match to TRBD1 covers 7 bases. Germline CDR1 GTSNPN, CDR2 SVGIG (reference sequence). Trimming took 7 bases from V and 8 from J; bases not matched to a gene: 7. CDR3 length: 11 residues. CDR3 region: CASDRVWGYTF. CDR3 in DNA: TGTGCCTCCGACAGGGTTTGGGGCTACACCTTC.

The chain links TRBV30 to TRBJ2-5; D might be TRBD1 (6 bases). The CDR3 runs to 13 residues. Per the germline V gene, CDR1 is GTSNPN and CDR2 is SVGIG (reference sequence). V was clipped by 4 bases and J by 4 bases, with 13 bases between them. This CDR3 is CAWTTGSGETQYF. The CDR3 DNA reads TGTGCCTGGACCACAGGGAGCGGAGAGACCCAGTACTTC.